The rows below give T cell receptor beta chains drawn from one sample of a study of cytomegalovirus exposure and HLA in healthy donors. This table comes from immunoSEQ multiplex PCR, and its TCRdb copy is limited to in-frame clones, with some not included. This repertoire shows more than 300,000 clones, about nine tenths found once; its top ten account for 0.65% to 0.95%. Sequencing was performed on PBMCs. The receptors shown here come from a woman between 18 and 30 years old in good health and CMV-seronegative. CDR3s include the opening cysteine and the closing phenylalanine or tryptophan. The order of the fields is J gene, clone size, D gene, V gene, CDR3 protein, CDR3 DNA. A D gene is named only where the DNA matches it firmly. Clone sizes are given selectively: once, few, many, or a class where the clone is expanded.

J gene: TRBJ2-3; clone size: NA; D gene: TRBD1; V gene: TRBV6-4; CDR3 protein: CASSSTGVTDTQYF; CDR3 DNA: TGTGCCAGCTCCAGTACAGGGGTCACAGATACGCAGTATTTT
J gene: TRBJ1-1; clone size: few; D gene: NA; V gene: TRBV30; CDR3 protein: CAWRLSKPEAFF; CDR3 DNA: TGTGCCTGGAGACTTTCAAAGCCTGAAGCTTTCTTT
J gene: TRBJ1-1; clone size: NA; D gene: TRBD1; V gene: TRBV9; CDR3 protein: CASSVAGQANTEAFF; CDR3 DNA: TGTGCCAGCAGCGTAGCCGGACAGGCGAACACTGAAGCTTTCTTT
J gene: TRBJ1-1; clone size: NA; D gene: NA; V gene: TRBV5-1; CDR3 protein: CASSLPANKLRGTEAFF; CDR3 DNA: TGCGCCAGCAGCTTGCCCGCAAACAAGTTAAGGGGCACTGAAGCTTTCTTT
J gene: TRBJ1-6; clone size: NA; D gene: TRBD1; V gene: TRBV30; CDR3 protein: CAWLLRDRNSPLHF; CDR3 DNA: TGTGCCTGGCTACTCCGGGACAGAAATTCACCCCTCCACTTT
J gene: TRBJ2-5; clone size: NA; D gene: TRBD2; V gene: TRBV19; CDR3 protein: CASSMNSAGAETQYF; CDR3 DNA: TGTGCCAGTAGTATGAACTCAGCGGGAGCGGAGACCCAGTACTTC
J gene: TRBJ1-2; clone size: NA; D gene: NA; V gene: TRBV7-2; CDR3 protein: CASSLGSGRNGYTF; CDR3 DNA: TGTGCCAGCAGCTTAGGGTCAGGGAGGAATGGCTACACCTTC
J gene: TRBJ1-6; clone size: few; D gene: NA; V gene: TRBV11-2; CDR3 protein: CASSSTGAVTPLHF; CDR3 DNA: TGTGCCAGCAGCTCGACAGGAGCCGTCACACCCCTCCACTTT
J gene: TRBJ1-5; clone size: NA; D gene: NA; V gene: TRBV14; CDR3 protein: CASSQGGGGQPQHF; CDR3 DNA: TGTGCCAGCAGCCAAGGGGGGGGCGGTCAGCCCCAGCATTTT
J gene: TRBJ1-6; clone size: few; D gene: NA; V gene: TRBV6-5; CDR3 protein: CASSYGTRGYNSPLHF; CDR3 DNA: TGTGCCAGCAGTTACGGTACCAGGGGATATAATTCACCCCTCCACTTT
J gene: TRBJ1-1; clone size: NA; D gene: NA; V gene: TRBV2; CDR3 protein: CASSTHRELGTEAFF; CDR3 DNA: TGTGCCAGCAGTACCCATCGGGAGCTGGGCACTGAAGCTTTCTTT
J gene: TRBJ2-1; clone size: NA; D gene: TRBD2; V gene: TRBV7-9; CDR3 protein: CASSLGTSGSTLDEQFF; CDR3 DNA: TGTGCCAGCAGCTTAGGGACTAGCGGGAGTACGTTGGATGAGCAGTTCTTC
J gene: TRBJ2-1; clone size: NA; D gene: TRBD1; V gene: TRBV6-4; CDR3 protein: CASSGGTGSYNEQFF; CDR3 DNA: TGTGCCAGCAGTGGCGGGACAGGATCATACAATGAGCAGTTCTTC
J gene: TRBJ1-4; clone size: NA; D gene: TRBD1; V gene: TRBV27; CDR3 protein: CASSLNRGRNEKLFF; CDR3 DNA: TGTGCCAGCAGTCTCAACAGGGGGCGTAATGAAAAACTGTTTTTT
J gene: TRBJ1-1; clone size: once; D gene: NA; V gene: TRBV28; CDR3 protein: CASPAAGLDLNTEAFF; CDR3 DNA: TGTGCCAGTCCCGCCGCAGGGCTAGACCTGAACACTGAAGCTTTCTTT
J gene: TRBJ2-5; clone size: few; D gene: TRBD1; V gene: TRBV5-8; CDR3 protein: CASSMTGTGAQETQYF; CDR3 DNA: TGTGCCAGCAGCATGACCGGGACAGGCGCCCAAGAGACCCAGTACTTC
J gene: TRBJ1-2; clone size: NA; D gene: NA; V gene: TRBV29-1; CDR3 protein: CSVGEGQPSPYGYTF; CDR3 DNA: TGCAGCGTTGGAGAGGGGCAGCCTTCGCCCTATGGCTACACCTTC
J gene: TRBJ1-1; clone size: NA; D gene: NA; V gene: TRBV6-1; CDR3 protein: CASYSGHLRDTEAFF; CDR3 DNA: TGTGCCAGCTATTCGGGACACCTAAGGGACACTGAAGCTTTCTTT
J gene: TRBJ2-3; clone size: NA; D gene: NA; V gene: TRBV28; CDR3 protein: CASSLYGIASTDTQYF; CDR3 DNA: TGTGCCAGCAGTTTATACGGGATTGCTAGCACAGATACGCAGTATTTT
J gene: TRBJ2-1; clone size: NA; D gene: TRBD2; V gene: TRBV9; CDR3 protein: CASSDTGRSYNEQFF; CDR3 DNA: TGTGCCAGCAGCGACACCGGGAGGAGCTACAATGAGCAGTTCTTC
J gene: TRBJ2-7; clone size: NA; D gene: TRBD1; V gene: TRBV2; CDR3 protein: CASSELGTAASYEQYF; CDR3 DNA: TGTGCCAGCAGTGAATTAGGGACAGCCGCCTCCTACGAGCAGTACTTC
J gene: TRBJ2-3; clone size: NA; D gene: NA; V gene: TRBV5-1; CDR3 protein: CASSLGGGGTDTQYF; CDR3 DNA: TGCGCCAGCAGCTTGGGTGGAGGTGGGACAGATACGCAGTATTTT
J gene: TRBJ2-7; clone size: few; D gene: TRBD1; V gene: TRBV6-5; CDR3 protein: CASSYSDRGYTYEQYF; CDR3 DNA: TGTGCCAGCAGTTACTCTGACAGGGGGTACACCTACGAGCAGTACTTC
J gene: TRBJ1-4; clone size: NA; D gene: NA; V gene: TRBV29-1; CDR3 protein: CSVVAATNEKLFF; CDR3 DNA: TGCAGCGTTGTGGCTGCAACTAATGAAAAACTGTTTTTT
J gene: TRBJ1-2; clone size: once; D gene: NA; V gene: TRBV5-6; CDR3 protein: CASSLGLAGGYTF; CDR3 DNA: TGTGCCAGCAGCTTGGGCCTCGCGGGTGGCTACACCTTC
J gene: TRBJ1-4; clone size: NA; D gene: TRBD1; V gene: TRBV9; CDR3 protein: CASSVSYDRGLTPLNEKLFF; CDR3 DNA: TGTGCCAGCAGCGTATCTTATGACAGGGGACTTACTCCTCTTAATGAAAAACTGTTTTTT
J gene: TRBJ1-5; clone size: NA; D gene: TRBD1; V gene: TRBV7-2; CDR3 protein: CASSEGQSYQPQHF; CDR3 DNA: TGTGCCAGCAGCGAGGGACAGTCCTATCAGCCCCAGCATTTT
J gene: TRBJ2-3; clone size: once; D gene: NA; V gene: TRBV9; CDR3 protein: CASRPGITDTQYF; CDR3 DNA: TGTGCCAGCAGACCAGGGATTACAGATACGCAGTATTTT
J gene: TRBJ1-1; clone size: NA; D gene: NA; V gene: TRBV18; CDR3 protein: CASSPPGTTGTEAFF; CDR3 DNA: TGTGCCAGCTCACCACCCGGGACGACAGGCACTGAAGCTTTCTTT
J gene: TRBJ2-5; clone size: NA; D gene: NA; V gene: TRBV18; CDR3 protein: CASSTEVETQYF; CDR3 DNA: TGTGCCAGCTCAACGGAGGTGGAGACCCAGTACTTC
J gene: TRBJ2-6; clone size: NA; D gene: NA; V gene: TRBV27; CDR3 protein: CASSPMGAGANVLTF; CDR3 DNA: TGTGCCAGCAGTCCCATGGGCGCTGGGGCCAACGTCCTGACTTTC
J gene: TRBJ2-2; clone size: NA; D gene: NA; V gene: TRBV15; CDR3 protein: CATRIATFPTGELFF; CDR3 DNA: TGTGCCACCAGGATTGCCACTTTTCCCACCGGGGAGCTGTTTTTT
J gene: TRBJ1-2; clone size: NA; D gene: NA; V gene: TRBV5-1; CDR3 protein: CASSLGTLNYGYTF; CDR3 DNA: TGCGCCAGCAGCTTGGGCACCCTAAACTATGGCTACACCTTC
J gene: TRBJ2-1; clone size: NA; D gene: NA; V gene: TRBV5-1; CDR3 protein: CASSLAQRVSSYNEQFF; CDR3 DNA: TGCGCCAGCAGCTTGGCCCAGCGGGTGAGCTCCTACAATGAGCAGTTCTTC
J gene: TRBJ2-7; clone size: NA; D gene: NA; V gene: TRBV28; CDR3 protein: CASRPAGAGISEQYF; CDR3 DNA: TGTGCCAGCAGGCCGGCTGGGGCAGGGATCTCCGAGCAGTACTTC
J gene: TRBJ2-5; clone size: NA; D gene: NA; V gene: TRBV6-1; CDR3 protein: CASSAGTQETQYF; CDR3 DNA: TGTGCCAGCAGTGCCGGGACTCAAGAGACCCAGTACTTC
J gene: TRBJ1-1; clone size: NA; D gene: NA; V gene: TRBV25-1; CDR3 protein: CASSEYPYSTGMNTEAFF; CDR3 DNA: TGTGCCAGCAGTGAATATCCCTACTCGACAGGCATGAACACTGAAGCTTTCTTT
J gene: TRBJ2-1; clone size: NA; D gene: NA; V gene: TRBV9; CDR3 protein: CASSVASVNEQFF; CDR3 DNA: TGTGCCAGCAGCGTAGCCTCAGTTAATGAGCAGTTCTTC
J gene: TRBJ2-5; clone size: NA; D gene: TRBD1; V gene: TRBV14; CDR3 protein: CASSNLGTEETQYF; CDR3 DNA: TGTGCCAGCAGCAACTTAGGGACAGAGGAGACCCAGTACTTC
J gene: TRBJ2-7; clone size: NA; D gene: NA; V gene: TRBV29-1; CDR3 protein: CSAETSRGISYEQYF; CDR3 DNA: TGCAGCGCCGAGACCTCCCGGGGGATCTCCTACGAGCAGTACTTC
J gene: TRBJ2-1; clone size: NA; D gene: TRBD2; V gene: TRBV2; CDR3 protein: CASGGGRRYNEQFF; CDR3 DNA: TGTGCCAGTGGTGGCGGGAGAAGGTACAATGAGCAGTTCTTC
J gene: TRBJ2-3; clone size: NA; D gene: NA; V gene: TRBV7-9; CDR3 protein: CASSPGAGGTDTQYF; CDR3 DNA: TGTGCCAGCAGTCCCGGGGCAGGGGGCACAGATACGCAGTATTTT
J gene: TRBJ2-1; clone size: NA; D gene: TRBD2; V gene: TRBV6-5; CDR3 protein: CASSYGGRASNEQFF; CDR3 DNA: TGTGCCAGCAGTTACGGCGGGAGGGCCTCAAATGAGCAGTTCTTC
J gene: TRBJ2-5; clone size: NA; D gene: TRBD2; V gene: TRBV4-1; CDR3 protein: CASSQLAGGLETQYF; CDR3 DNA: TGCGCCAGCAGCCAATTAGCGGGGGGGCTAGAGACCCAGTACTTC
J gene: TRBJ1-1; clone size: few; D gene: NA; V gene: TRBV5-1; CDR3 protein: CASSLSLGGRNTEAFF; CDR3 DNA: TGCGCCAGCAGCTTGTCGCTCGGCGGGAGGAACACTGAAGCTTTCTTT
J gene: TRBJ1-1; clone size: once; D gene: NA; V gene: TRBV27; CDR3 protein: CASSLSIGGAGEAFF; CDR3 DNA: TGTGCCAGCAGTTTATCGATAGGGGGGGCAGGAGAAGCTTTCTTT
J gene: TRBJ2-1; clone size: once; D gene: TRBD2; V gene: TRBV2; CDR3 protein: CASLRREGHNEQFF; CDR3 DNA: TGTGCCAGTTTACGGAGGGAGGGACACAATGAGCAGTTCTTC
J gene: TRBJ1-1; clone size: NA; D gene: NA; V gene: TRBV5-1; CDR3 protein: CASSPGEASEAFF; CDR3 DNA: TGCGCCAGCAGCCCGGGGGAGGCCTCTGAAGCTTTCTTT
J gene: TRBJ1-4; clone size: NA; D gene: TRBD1; V gene: TRBV30; CDR3 protein: CAWSADRGLNEKLFF; CDR3 DNA: TGTGCCTGGAGTGCTGACAGGGGGCTAAATGAAAAACTGTTTTTT
J gene: TRBJ2-1; clone size: once; D gene: TRBD2; V gene: TRBV29-1; CDR3 protein: CSVSGPAGASNEQFF; CDR3 DNA: TGCAGCGTTAGTGGGCCAGCGGGAGCGAGCAATGAGCAGTTCTTC
J gene: TRBJ2-1; clone size: NA; D gene: TRBD2; V gene: TRBV27; CDR3 protein: CASSYSGLAGVISYNEQFF; CDR3 DNA: TGTGCCAGCAGTTACTCGGGACTAGCGGGAGTAATCTCCTACAATGAGCAGTTCTTC
J gene: TRBJ2-5; clone size: NA; D gene: NA; V gene: TRBV30; CDR3 protein: CAWSVLGETQYF; CDR3 DNA: TGTGCCTGGAGTGTACTCGGAGAGACCCAGTACTTC